Listed below are T cell receptor beta chains from one sample, sequenced in a study of blood T cell repertoires in COVID-19. Sequencing used immunoSEQ multiplex PCR; TCRdb keeps in-frame clones, though not all of them. The sample has approximately 390,000 clones; approximately 90% are singletons. Material for sequencing was PBMCs or T cells enriched from blood (not recorded which). These receptors came from a woman aged 50 to 65 who had recovered from COVID-19. The CDR3 runs from the conserved cysteine through the conserved F or W. The order of the fields is V gene, D gene, clone size, J gene, CDR3 protein, CDR3 DNA. A D gene is named only where the DNA matches it firmly. The size entry is marked missing in some rows and otherwise reads once, few, many or a size class.

V gene: TRBV7-5; D gene: NA; clone size: NA; J gene: TRBJ1-1; CDR3 protein: CARSLSGNTEAFF; CDR3 DNA: TGTGCCAGAAGCTTATCAGGGAACACTGAAGCTTTCTTT
V gene: TRBV12-3/TRBV12-4; D gene: NA; clone size: NA; J gene: TRBJ1-1; CDR3 protein: CASSLRSSEAFF; CDR3 DNA: TGTGCCAGCAGTTTAAGGAGCTCTGAAGCTTTCTTT
V gene: TRBV30; D gene: NA; clone size: NA; J gene: TRBJ1-5; CDR3 protein: CAWSEGGSQPQHF; CDR3 DNA: TGTGCCTGGAGTGAGGGAGGCAGTCAGCCCCAGCATTTT
V gene: TRBV19; D gene: TRBD2; clone size: NA; J gene: TRBJ2-2; CDR3 protein: CASSGVAGGTGELFF; CDR3 DNA: TGTGCCAGTAGTGGGGTAGCGGGGGGCACCGGGGAGCTGTTTTTT
V gene: TRBV18; D gene: TRBD1; clone size: NA; J gene: TRBJ1-2; CDR3 protein: CASSPSTGGNYGYTF; CDR3 DNA: TGTGCCAGCTCACCATCCACAGGGGGTAACTATGGCTACACCTTC
V gene: TRBV4-3; D gene: TRBD1; clone size: few; J gene: TRBJ2-5; CDR3 protein: CASSQEGTGLATQYF; CDR3 DNA: TGCGCCAGCAGCCAAGAGGGGACAGGACTTGCGACCCAGTACTTC
V gene: TRBV19; D gene: NA; clone size: NA; J gene: TRBJ1-2; CDR3 protein: CASSIVPGLANYGYTF; CDR3 DNA: TGTGCCAGTAGTATCGTTCCCGGGTTAGCTAACTATGGCTACACCTTC
V gene: TRBV7-2; D gene: NA; clone size: NA; J gene: TRBJ1-2; CDR3 protein: CASSFTGGPLYGYTF; CDR3 DNA: TGTGCCAGCAGCTTTACGGGGGGTCCATTATATGGCTACACCTTC
V gene: TRBV9; D gene: NA; clone size: NA; J gene: TRBJ1-1; CDR3 protein: CASSWGVDTEAFF; CDR3 DNA: TGTGCCAGCAGTTGGGGCGTCGACACTGAAGCTTTCTTT
V gene: TRBV18; D gene: NA; clone size: NA; J gene: TRBJ1-2; CDR3 protein: CASSRGVAANYGYTF; CDR3 DNA: TGTGCCAGCTCACGGGGGGTAGCGGCTAACTATGGCTACACCTTC
V gene: TRBV7-2; D gene: NA; clone size: NA; J gene: TRBJ1-3; CDR3 protein: CASSSHQGNTIYF; CDR3 DNA: TGTGCCAGCAGCTCACACCAGGGAAACACCATATATTTT
V gene: TRBV11-2; D gene: NA; clone size: NA; J gene: TRBJ2-1; CDR3 protein: CASSFDRLSREQFF; CDR3 DNA: TGTGCCAGCAGCTTCGACCGACTTAGCCGAGAGCAGTTCTTC
V gene: TRBV7-9; D gene: NA; clone size: once; J gene: TRBJ2-2; CDR3 protein: CASSLGLGLPTGELFF; CDR3 DNA: TGTGCCAGCAGCTTAGGACTGGGTCTCCCCACCGGGGAGCTGTTTTTT
V gene: TRBV11-2; D gene: TRBD2; clone size: NA; J gene: TRBJ2-2; CDR3 protein: CASSLVSGGLNTGELFF; CDR3 DNA: TGTGCCAGCAGCTTAGTGAGCGGGGGGTTAAACACCGGGGAGCTGTTTTTT
V gene: TRBV19; D gene: NA; clone size: NA; J gene: TRBJ1-4; CDR3 protein: CASRRTVNEKLFF; CDR3 DNA: TGTGCCAGCAGAAGGACAGTTAATGAAAAACTGTTTTTT
V gene: TRBV4-3; D gene: NA; clone size: NA; J gene: TRBJ1-2; CDR3 protein: CASSQDVFAEYGYTF; CDR3 DNA: TGCGCCAGCAGCCAAGATGTTTTCGCAGAATATGGCTACACCTTC
V gene: TRBV27; D gene: NA; clone size: NA; J gene: TRBJ2-1; CDR3 protein: CASSLSSGGLIPRGSSYNEQFF; CDR3 DNA: TGTGCCAGCAGTTTATCATCCGGAGGGCTGATACCCCGAGGTAGCTCCTACAATGAGCAGTTCTTC
V gene: TRBV7-2; D gene: TRBD1; clone size: NA; J gene: TRBJ2-2; CDR3 protein: CASSPRTGNTGELFF; CDR3 DNA: TGTGCCAGCAGCCCGCGGACAGGCAACACCGGGGAGCTGTTTTTT
V gene: TRBV9; D gene: TRBD1; clone size: once; J gene: TRBJ1-6; CDR3 protein: CASSVEGQGYSPLHF; CDR3 DNA: TGTGCCAGCAGCGTAGAAGGACAGGGCTATTCACCCCTCCACTTT
V gene: TRBV9; D gene: NA; clone size: once; J gene: TRBJ1-2; CDR3 protein: CASSGPGLRYTF; CDR3 DNA: TGTGCCAGCAGCGGACCGGGACTGAGGTACACCTTC